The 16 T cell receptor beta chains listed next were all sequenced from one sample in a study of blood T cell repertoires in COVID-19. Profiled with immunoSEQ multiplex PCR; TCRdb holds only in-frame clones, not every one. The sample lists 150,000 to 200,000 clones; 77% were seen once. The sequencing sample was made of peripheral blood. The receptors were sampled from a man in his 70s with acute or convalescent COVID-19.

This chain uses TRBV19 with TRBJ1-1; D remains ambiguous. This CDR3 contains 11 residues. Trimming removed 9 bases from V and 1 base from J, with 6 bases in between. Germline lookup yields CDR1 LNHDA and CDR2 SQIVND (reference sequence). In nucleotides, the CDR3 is TGTGCCAGCGAGAAGAACACTGAAGCTTTCTTT. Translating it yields CASEKNTEAFF.

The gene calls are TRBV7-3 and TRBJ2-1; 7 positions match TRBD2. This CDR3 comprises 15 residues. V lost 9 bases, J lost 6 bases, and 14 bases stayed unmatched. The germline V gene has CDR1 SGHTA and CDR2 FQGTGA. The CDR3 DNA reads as TGTGCCAGTATGCTCGGGGCTAGCGGTTCCAATGAGCAGTTCTTC. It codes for CASMLGASGSNEQFF.

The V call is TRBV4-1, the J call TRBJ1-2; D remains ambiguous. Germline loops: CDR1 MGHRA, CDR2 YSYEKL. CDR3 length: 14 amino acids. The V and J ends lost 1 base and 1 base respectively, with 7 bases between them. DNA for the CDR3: TGCGCCAGCAGCCAAGTTCAGAATAACTATGGCTACACCTTC. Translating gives CASSQVQNNYGYTF.

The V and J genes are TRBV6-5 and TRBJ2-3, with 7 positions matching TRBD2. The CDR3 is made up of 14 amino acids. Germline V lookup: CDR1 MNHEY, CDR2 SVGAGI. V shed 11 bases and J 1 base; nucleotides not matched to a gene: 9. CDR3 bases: TGTGCCGGGGGGGACCTCCTAGGCACAGATACGCAGTATTTT. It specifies CAGGDLLGTDTQYF.

For the CDR3, the DNA is TGTGCCAGCAGCTTGGCTTCCGCGCTAAACACTGAAGCTTTCTTT. Encoded protein: CASSLASALNTEAFF. This chain connects TRBV5-4 to TRBJ1-1; no firm D call. Germline V gene sequence: CDR1 SGHNT, CDR2 YYREEE (reference sequence). The V end was cut by 0 bases, the J end by 2 bases, with 11 bases between. This CDR3 contains 15 residues.

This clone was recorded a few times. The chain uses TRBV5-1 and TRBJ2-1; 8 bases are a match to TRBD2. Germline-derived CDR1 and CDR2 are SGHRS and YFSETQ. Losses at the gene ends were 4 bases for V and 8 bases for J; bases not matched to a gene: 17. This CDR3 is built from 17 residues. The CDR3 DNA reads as TGCGCCAGCAGCCGAACGGGCCCCTCAGGCGGGGGGCATGAGCAGTTCTTC. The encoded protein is CASSRTGPSGGGHEQFF. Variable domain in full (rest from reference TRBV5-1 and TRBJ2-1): KAGVTQTPRYLIKTRGQQVTLSCSPISGHRSVSWYQQTPGQGLQFLFEYFSETQRNKGNFPGRFSGRQFSNSRSEMNVSTLELGDSALYLCASSRTGPSGGGHEQFFGPGTRLTVL.

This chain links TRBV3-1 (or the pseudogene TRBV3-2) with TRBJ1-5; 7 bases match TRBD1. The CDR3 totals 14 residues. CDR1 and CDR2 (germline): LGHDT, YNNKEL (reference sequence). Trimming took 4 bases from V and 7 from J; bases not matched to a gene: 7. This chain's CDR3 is CASSPGQFGQPQHF. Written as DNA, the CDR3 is TGTGCCAGCAGCCCGGGACAGTTTGGCCAGCCCCAGCATTTT.

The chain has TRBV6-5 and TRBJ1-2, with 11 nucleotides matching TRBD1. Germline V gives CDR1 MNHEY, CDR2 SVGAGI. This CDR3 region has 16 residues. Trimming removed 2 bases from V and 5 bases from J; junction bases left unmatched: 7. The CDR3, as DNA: TGTGCCAGCAGTTACGGGACGGGACAGGGGGATTATGGCTACACCTTC. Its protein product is CASSYGTGQGDYGYTF.

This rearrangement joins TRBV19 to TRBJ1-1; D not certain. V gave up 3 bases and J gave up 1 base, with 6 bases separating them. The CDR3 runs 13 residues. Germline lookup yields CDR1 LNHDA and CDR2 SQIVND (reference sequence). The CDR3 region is CASSMPRNTEAFF. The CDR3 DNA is TGTGCCAGTAGTATGCCCAGGAACACTGAAGCTTTCTTT.

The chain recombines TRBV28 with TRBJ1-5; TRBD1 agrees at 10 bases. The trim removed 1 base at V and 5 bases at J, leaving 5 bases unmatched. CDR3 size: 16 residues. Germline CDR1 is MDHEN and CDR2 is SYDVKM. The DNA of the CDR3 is TGTGCCAGCAGTTTATACGGGACAGGGGAGTATCAGCCCCAGCATTTT. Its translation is CASSLYGTGEYQPQHF. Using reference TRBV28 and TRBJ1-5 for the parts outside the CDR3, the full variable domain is DVKVTQSSRYLVKRTGEKVFLECVQDMDHENMFWYRQDPGLGLRLIYFSYDVKMKEKGDIPEGYSVSREKKERFSLILESASTNQTSMYLCASSLYGTGEYQPQHFGDGTRLSIL.

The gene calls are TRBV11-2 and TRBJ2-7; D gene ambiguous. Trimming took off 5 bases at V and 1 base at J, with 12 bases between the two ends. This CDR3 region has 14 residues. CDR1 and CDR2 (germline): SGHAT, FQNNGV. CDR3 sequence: CASSPTPISYEQYF. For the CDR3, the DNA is TGTGCCAGCAGCCCGACTCCTATATCCTACGAGCAGTACTTC. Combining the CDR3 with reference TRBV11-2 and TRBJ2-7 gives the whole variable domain EAGVAQSPRYKIIEKRQSVAFWCNPISGHATLYWYQQILGQGPKLLIQFQNNGVVDDSQLPKDRFSAERLKGVDSTLKIQPAKLEDSAVYLCASSPTPISYEQYFGPGTRLTVT.

In DNA form, the CDR3 reads TGTGCCAGCGGGACTTACCAAGAGACCCAGTACTTC. Protein sequence: CASGTYQETQYF. This sequence joins TRBV28 and TRBJ2-5; perhaps TRBD2 as D (6 bases). CDR1 is MDHEN and CDR2 is SYDVKM in the germline V gene. Between the trimmed V and J ends, which lost 8 bases and 0 bases, there was a span of 7 bases. The CDR3 length is 12 residues.

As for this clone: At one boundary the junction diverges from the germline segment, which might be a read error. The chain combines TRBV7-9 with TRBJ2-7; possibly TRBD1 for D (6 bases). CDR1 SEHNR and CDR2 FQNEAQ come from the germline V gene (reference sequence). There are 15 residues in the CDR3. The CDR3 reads CASGLANRETYEQYF. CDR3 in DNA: TGTGCCAGCGGCTTAGCGAACAGGGAAACCTACGAGCAGTACTTC.

The CDR3 DNA sequence: TGTGCCAGCAGTTATAACTGGGGCGCAACAGATACGCAGTATTTT. Amino acids: CASSYNWGATDTQYF. The chain is built from TRBV6-5 and TRBJ2-3, with D perhaps matching TRBD1 (5 bases). Germline lookup yields CDR1 MNHEY and CDR2 SVGAGI. The ends were cut back, 3 bases at V and 3 bases at J, with 13 bases in the middle. The CDR3 extends over 15 amino acids.

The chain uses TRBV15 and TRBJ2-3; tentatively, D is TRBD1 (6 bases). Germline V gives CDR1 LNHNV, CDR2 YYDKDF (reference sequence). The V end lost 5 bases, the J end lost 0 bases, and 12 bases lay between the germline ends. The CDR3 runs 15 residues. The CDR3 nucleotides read TGTGCCACCAGCCGAGTAACAGGGAGCACAGATACGCAGTATTTT. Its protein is CATSRVTGSTDTQYF.

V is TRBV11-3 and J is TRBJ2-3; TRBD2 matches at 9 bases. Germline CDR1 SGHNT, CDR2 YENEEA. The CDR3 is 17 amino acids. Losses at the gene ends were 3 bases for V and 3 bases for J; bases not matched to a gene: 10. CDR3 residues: CASSLGASGISTDTQYF. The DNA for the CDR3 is TGTGCCAGCAGCTTGGGGGCTAGCGGGATTAGTACAGATACGCAGTATTTT.